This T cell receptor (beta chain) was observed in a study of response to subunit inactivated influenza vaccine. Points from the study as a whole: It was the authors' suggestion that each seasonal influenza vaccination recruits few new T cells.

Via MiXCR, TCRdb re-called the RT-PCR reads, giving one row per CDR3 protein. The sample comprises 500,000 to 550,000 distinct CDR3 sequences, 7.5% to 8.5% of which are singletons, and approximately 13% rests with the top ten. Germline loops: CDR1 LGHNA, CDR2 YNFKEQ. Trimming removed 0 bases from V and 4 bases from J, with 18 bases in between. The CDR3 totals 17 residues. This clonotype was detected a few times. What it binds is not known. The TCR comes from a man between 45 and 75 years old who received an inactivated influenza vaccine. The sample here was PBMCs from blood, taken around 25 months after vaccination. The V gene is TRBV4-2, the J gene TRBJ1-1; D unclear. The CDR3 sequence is CASSQEAGGLYLTEAFF. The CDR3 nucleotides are TGTGCCAGCAGCCAAGAAGCCGGTGGGCTATATCTCACTGAAGCTTTCTTT.